Below, 19 T cell receptor beta chains from the same sample are listed, as sequenced in a study of T cell changes during pregnancy in multiple sclerosis. The data were produced by immunoSEQ multiplex PCR, yet TCRdb's version contains in-frame clones alone and is incomplete. The sample carries about 85,000 clones, just over 90% recorded once. The sequencing used peripheral blood, collected in the first trimester of pregnancy. These receptors originate from a female donor with multiple sclerosis, enrolled in a pregnancy study.

The chain links TRBV2 to TRBJ1-5; D ambiguous. Germline V gene lookup returns CDR1 SNHLY and CDR2 FYNNEI. CDR3 length equals 19 residues. V dropped 4 bases and J dropped 2 bases, with 24 bases sitting between them. The CDR3 region is CASSGLDSVREEGNQPQHF. In DNA, the CDR3 is TGTGCCAGCAGTGGATTGGATTCGGTAAGGGAGGAGGGCAATCAGCCCCAGCATTTT.

The chain is built from TRBV12-5 and TRBJ2-7, with D maybe TRBD2 (5 bases). CDR1 and CDR2 (germline): LGHNT, FRNRAP. The CDR3 is 14 amino acids. With 7 bases removed from V and 3 bases from J, the gap between germline ends came to 16 bases. The CDR3 here is CASALNTGIYEQYF. DNA of the CDR3: TGTGCTAGTGCCCTTAACACGGGGATCTACGAGCAGTACTTC.

This clone was counted a few times. The gene calls are TRBV7-9 and TRBJ1-1; D is uncertain. Germline V gene data show CDR1 as SEHNR and CDR2 as FQNEAQ (reference sequence). V gave up 2 bases and J gave up 1 base, with 14 bases separating them. CDR3 size: 16 residues. CDR3 amino acids: CASSLPLRSGNTEAFF. CDR3 sequence (DNA): TGTGCCAGCAGCTTACCCCTCCGTTCCGGGAACACTGAAGCTTTCTTT. The full variable domain, rest sourced from reference TRBV7-9 and TRBJ1-1, is DTGVSQNPRHKITKRGQNVTFRCDPISEHNRLYWYRQTLGQGPEFLTYFQNEAQLEKSRLLSDRFSAERPKGSFSTLEIQRTEQGDSAMYLCASSLPLRSGNTEAFFGQGTRLTVV.

V gene TRBV7-9 combines with J gene TRBJ2-3, with D possibly TRBD2 on 5 matching bases. The CDR3 is 15 residues long. Germline V gene data show CDR1 as SEHNR and CDR2 as FQNEAQ (reference sequence). The V end was cut by 5 bases, the J end by 1 base, with 13 bases between. This CDR3 is CASSHLRRGTDTQYF. As DNA, the CDR3 is TGTGCCAGCAGCCACCTCAGGCGGGGCACAGATACGCAGTATTTT. The full variable domain, completed using reference TRBV7-9 and TRBJ2-3, is DTGVSQNPRHKITKRGQNVTFRCDPISEHNRLYWYRQTLGQGPEFLTYFQNEAQLEKSRLLSDRFSAERPKGSFSTLEIQRTEQGDSAMYLCASSHLRRGTDTQYFGPGTRLTVL.

The table lists this clone with a few counts. The genes are TRBV5-4 and TRBJ1-2; no clear D. The germline gives CDR1 SGHNT, CDR2 YYREEE (reference sequence). Trimming pared 4 bases from V and 6 bases from J, leaving 13 bases between. This CDR3 region has 13 residues. CDR3 sequence: CASSRDRFDGYTF. In nucleotides, the CDR3 is TGTGCCAGCAGCCGGGATAGGTTCGATGGCTACACCTTC.

This clone was recorded a few times. The gene calls are TRBV27 and TRBJ1-2; D is unresolved. Trimming removed 0 bases at V and 2 bases at J, with 4 bases between. The CDR3 runs to 13 residues. In germline, CDR1 is MNHEY, CDR2 SMNVEV (reference sequence). The CDR3 reads CASSLSSNYGYTF. CDR3 coding DNA: TGTGCCAGCAGTTTATCGTCGAACTATGGCTACACCTTC.

This chain links TRBV5-1 with TRBJ1-1; D is undetermined. The ends were cut back, 3 bases at V and 4 bases at J, with 13 bases in the middle. This CDR3 is 14 amino acids long. The germline V gene has CDR1 SGHRS and CDR2 YFSETQ. The CDR3 here is CASSSTRGSTEAFF. DNA for the CDR3: TGCGCCAGCAGCTCGACGCGGGGATCCACTGAAGCTTTCTTT.

The chain uses TRBV18 and TRBJ1-1; TRBD1 aligns across 9 bases. V shed 5 bases and J 1 base; nucleotides not matched to a gene: 5. Per the germline V gene, CDR1 is KGHSH and CDR2 is LQKENI. This CDR3 is 15 amino acids long. Written as DNA, the CDR3 is TGTGCCAGCTCAACCCGACAGGGGGAGAACACTGAAGCTTTCTTT. Its translation is CASSTRQGENTEAFF.

This chain connects TRBV7-2 to TRBJ2-2, with a weak D call TRBD2 (7 bases). The germline V gene encodes CDR1 SGHTA and CDR2 FQGNSA. Between the trimmed V and J ends, which lost 3 bases and 2 bases, there was a span of 16 bases. The CDR3 has 17 residues. CDR3 sequence reads: CASSLSRGEGNTGELFF. The DNA for the CDR3 is TGTGCCAGCAGCTTGTCTAGGGGGGAGGGTAACACCGGGGAGCTGTTTTTT.

This clone turned up a few times. The chain has TRBV6-1 and TRBJ1-6; TRBD1 matches at 9 bases. Germline V CDR1 and CDR2: MNHNS, SASEGT. V lost 5 bases and J lost 7; bases outside the gene matches: 3. CDR3 length equals 14 residues. CDR3 bases: TGTGCCAGCAGTAAACAGGGGGCAAATTCACCCCTCCACTTT. Protein product: CASSKQGANSPLHF.

This clone was observed a handful of times. The J gene is TRBJ1-1, the V gene TRBV9; tentatively, D is TRBD1 (6 bases). The CDR3 loop spans 14 amino acids. CDR1 is SGDLS and CDR2 is YYNGEE in the germline V gene. V shed 3 bases and J shed 4 bases, with 13 bases lying between them. The CDR3 is CASSEDSSGTEAFF. CDR3 coding DNA: TGTGCCAGCAGCGAGGACAGTTCGGGCACTGAAGCTTTCTTT.

The genes are TRBV5-6 and TRBJ2-5; 9 bases agree with TRBD2. CDR1 is SGHDT and CDR2 is YYEEEE in the germline V gene. The junction had 1 base not matched to a gene; V was cut back by 3 bases and J by 1 base. There are 14 residues in the CDR3. CDR3 residues: CASSWGLAQETQYF. DNA for the CDR3: TGTGCCAGCAGCTGGGGACTAGCCCAAGAGACCCAGTACTTC.

J is TRBJ1-5 and V is TRBV2; 8 bases map to TRBD1. Per germline, CDR1 SNHLY and CDR2 FYNNEI. The CDR3 totals 14 residues. With V trimmed by 7 bases and J by 4 bases, 6 bases remained unmatched. The DNA of the CDR3 is TGTGCCAGCACTAGGACAGGGTCGAATCAGCCCCAGCATTTT. It encodes CASTRTGSNQPQHF.

This chain uses TRBV6-1 with TRBJ1-2; perhaps TRBD1 as D (6 bases). Between the trimmed V and J ends, which lost 6 bases and 5 bases, there was a span of 13 bases. The CDR3 runs 13 residues. Looked up from germline, CDR1 is MNHNS and CDR2 is SASEGT. The CDR3 DNA reads as TGTGCCAGCAGGCTACGGACAGAATATGGCTACACCTTC. It is translated as CASRLRTEYGYTF.

The chain employs TRBV5-6 and TRBJ1-2; D is ambiguous. This CDR3 spans 18 amino acids. V lost 3 bases and J 4 bases, leaving 25 bases between the germline ends. Germline-derived CDR1 and CDR2 are SGHDT and YYEEEE. CDR3 in amino acids: CASSSPHSRRIPTYGYTF. The CDR3 DNA reads TGTGCCAGCAGCTCCCCCCATTCGCGGAGAATCCCTACCTATGGCTACACCTTC.

This sequence joins TRBV9 and TRBJ2-3, with 10 positions matching TRBD2. The length of the CDR3 is 15 residues. Germline lookup yields CDR1 SGDLS and CDR2 YYNGEE. Trimming at V came to 6 bases and at J to 5 bases, leaving 9 bases not matched to a gene. CDR3 bases: TGTGCCAGCACCCGAGCGGGGGGGCTTCAAGATACGCAGTATTTT. Translating it yields CASTRAGGLQDTQYF.

In this sample, this clone turned up once. This chain links TRBV5-1 with TRBJ2-3; TRBD1 matches at 7 bases. The CDR3 loop spans 15 amino acids. Germline V gene sequence: CDR1 SGHRS, CDR2 YFSETQ. Trimming took 4 bases from V and 2 from J; bases not matched to a gene: 7. The CDR3 DNA is TGCGCCAGCAGCCCTCGGACAGGATTCACAGATACGCAGTATTTT. Translated, it gives CASSPRTGFTDTQYF. Full variable domain (outside the CDR3, taken from reference TRBV5-1 and TRBJ2-3): KAGVTQTPRYLIKTRGQQVTLSCSPISGHRSVSWYQQTPGQGLQFLFEYFSETQRNKGNFPGRFSGRQFSNSRSEMNVSTLELGDSALYLCASSPRTGFTDTQYFGPGTRLTVL.

V is TRBV7-8 and J is TRBJ2-2, with D tentatively TRBD1 (5 bases). CDR3 length: 14 amino acids. V lost 7 bases to trimming and J lost 1 base, with 10 bases between them. Germline CDR1 and CDR2: SGHVS and FQNEAQ. CDR3 in amino acids: CASNMGRNTGELFF. The CDR3, as DNA: TGTGCCAGCAACATGGGGCGGAACACCGGGGAGCTGTTTTTT.

The chain has TRBV7-2 and TRBJ2-3, with D hard to call. The germline V gene has CDR1 SGHTA and CDR2 FQGNSA. The CDR3 consists of 16 residues. With 1 base removed from V and 4 bases from J, the gap between germline ends came to 15 bases. CDR3 sequence reads: CASSLVSGTVPDTQYF. The DNA for the CDR3 is TGTGCCAGCAGCTTAGTATCCGGTACCGTCCCAGATACGCAGTATTTT. Combining the CDR3 with reference TRBV7-2 and TRBJ2-3 gives the whole variable domain GAGVSQSPSNKVTEKGKDVELRCDPISGHTALYWYRQSLGQGLEFLIYFQGNSAPDKSGLPSDRFSAERTGGSVSTLTIQRTQQEDSAVYLCASSLVSGTVPDTQYFGPGTRLTVL.